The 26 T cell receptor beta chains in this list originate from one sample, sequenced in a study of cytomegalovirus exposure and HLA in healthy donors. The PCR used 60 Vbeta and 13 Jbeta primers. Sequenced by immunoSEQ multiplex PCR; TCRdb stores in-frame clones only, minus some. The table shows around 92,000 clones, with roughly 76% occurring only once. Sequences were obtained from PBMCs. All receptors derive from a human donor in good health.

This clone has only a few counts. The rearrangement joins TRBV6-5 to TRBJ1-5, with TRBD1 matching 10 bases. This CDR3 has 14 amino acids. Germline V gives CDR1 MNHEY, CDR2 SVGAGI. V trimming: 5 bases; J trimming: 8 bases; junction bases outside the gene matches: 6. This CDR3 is CASSEGTGAKPQHF. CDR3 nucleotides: TGTGCCAGCAGTGAGGGGACAGGGGCAAAGCCCCAGCATTTT.

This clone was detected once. The CDR3 DNA reads as TGTGCTAGTGGTACCCCCCGGGGAGGCGAGCAGTTCTTC. It specifies CASGTPRGGEQFF. The chain has TRBV12-5 and TRBJ2-1; D is perhaps TRBD2 (6 bases). The V gene's germline CDR1 is LGHNT and CDR2 FRNRAP. V gave up 5 bases and J gave up 10 bases, with 15 bases separating them. This CDR3 is built from 13 residues.

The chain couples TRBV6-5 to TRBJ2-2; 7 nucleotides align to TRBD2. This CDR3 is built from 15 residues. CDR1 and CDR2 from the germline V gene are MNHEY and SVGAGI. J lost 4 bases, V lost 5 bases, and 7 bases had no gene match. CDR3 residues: CASSPSGGGTGELFF. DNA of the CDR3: TGTGCCAGCAGTCCTAGCGGTGGGGGCACCGGGGAGCTGTTTTTT.

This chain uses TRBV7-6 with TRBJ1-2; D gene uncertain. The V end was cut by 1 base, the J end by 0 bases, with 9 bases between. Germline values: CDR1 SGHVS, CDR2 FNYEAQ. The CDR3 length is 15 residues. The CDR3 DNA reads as TGTGCCAGCAGCTTAGGGTCAGGATCTAACTATGGCTACACCTTC. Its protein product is CASSLGSGSNYGYTF.

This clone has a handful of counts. Here the CDR3 DNA reads TGTGCCAGCAGTCTCCTGGGACAGGTGAACACTGAAGCTTTCTTT. Translated: CASSLLGQVNTEAFF. The chain carries TRBV6-6 and TRBJ1-1; 8 bases match TRBD1. Germline V gene sequence: CDR1 MNHNY, CDR2 SVGAGI (reference sequence). The CDR3 runs to 15 residues. V dropped 5 bases and J dropped 0; count of bases not matched to a gene: 5.

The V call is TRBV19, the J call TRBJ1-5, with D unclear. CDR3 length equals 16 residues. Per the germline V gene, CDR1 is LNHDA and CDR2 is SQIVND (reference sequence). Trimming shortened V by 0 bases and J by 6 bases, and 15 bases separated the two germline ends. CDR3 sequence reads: CASSIDHSYSLQPQHF. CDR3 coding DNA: TGTGCCAGTAGTATAGACCACAGCTATTCTCTTCAGCCCCAGCATTTT.

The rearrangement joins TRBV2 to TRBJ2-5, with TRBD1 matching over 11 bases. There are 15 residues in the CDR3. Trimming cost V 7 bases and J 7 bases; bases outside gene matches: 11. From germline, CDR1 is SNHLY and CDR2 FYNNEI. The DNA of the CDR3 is TGTGCCAGCACTACCGGACAGGGGGCTTTGGGGACCCAGTACTTC. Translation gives CASTTGQGALGTQYF.

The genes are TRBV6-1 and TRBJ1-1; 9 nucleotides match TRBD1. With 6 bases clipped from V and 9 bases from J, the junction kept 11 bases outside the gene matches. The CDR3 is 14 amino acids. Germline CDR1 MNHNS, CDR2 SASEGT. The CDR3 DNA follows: TGTGCCAGCAGCCTCTCCCGACAGGGGGGTCAAGCTTTCTTT. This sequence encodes CASSLSRQGGQAFF.

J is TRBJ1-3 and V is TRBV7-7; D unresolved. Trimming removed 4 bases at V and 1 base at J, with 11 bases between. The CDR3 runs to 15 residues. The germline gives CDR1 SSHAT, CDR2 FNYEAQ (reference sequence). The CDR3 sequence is CASSSGMNSGNTIYF. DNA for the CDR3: TGTGCCAGCAGCTCCGGGATGAATTCTGGAAACACCATATATTTT. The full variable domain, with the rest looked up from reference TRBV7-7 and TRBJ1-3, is GAGVSQSPRYKVTKRGQDVTLRCDPISSHATLYWYQQALGQGPEFLTYFNYEAQPDKSGLPSDRFSAERPEGSISTLTIQRTEQRDSAMYRCASSSGMNSGNTIYFGEGSWLTVV.

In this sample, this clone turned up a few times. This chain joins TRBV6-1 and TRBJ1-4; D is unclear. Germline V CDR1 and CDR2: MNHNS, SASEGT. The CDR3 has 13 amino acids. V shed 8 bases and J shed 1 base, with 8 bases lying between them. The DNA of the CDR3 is TGTGCCAGCCTTCGGGGAACTAATGAAAAACTGTTTTTT. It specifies CASLRGTNEKLFF.

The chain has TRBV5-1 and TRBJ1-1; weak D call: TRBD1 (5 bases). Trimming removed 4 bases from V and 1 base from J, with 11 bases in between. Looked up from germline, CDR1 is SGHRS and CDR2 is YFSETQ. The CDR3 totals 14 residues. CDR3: CASSRDRPNTEAFF. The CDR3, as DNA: TGCGCCAGCAGCCGCGACAGACCGAACACTGAAGCTTTCTTT.

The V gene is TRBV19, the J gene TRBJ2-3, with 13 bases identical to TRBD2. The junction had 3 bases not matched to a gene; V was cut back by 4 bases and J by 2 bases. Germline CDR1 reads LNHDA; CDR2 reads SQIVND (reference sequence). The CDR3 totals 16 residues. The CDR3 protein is CASSTGLAGVTDTQYF. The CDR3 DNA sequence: TGTGCCAGTAGTACCGGACTAGCGGGAGTCACAGATACGCAGTATTTT.

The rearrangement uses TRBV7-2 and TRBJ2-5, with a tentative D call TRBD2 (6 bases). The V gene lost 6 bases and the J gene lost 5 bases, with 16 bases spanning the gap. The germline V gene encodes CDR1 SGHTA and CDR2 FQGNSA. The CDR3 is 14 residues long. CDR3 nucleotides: TGTGCCAGCAGTACCGGGACTTTGGGGGAGACCCAGTACTTC. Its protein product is CASSTGTLGETQYF.

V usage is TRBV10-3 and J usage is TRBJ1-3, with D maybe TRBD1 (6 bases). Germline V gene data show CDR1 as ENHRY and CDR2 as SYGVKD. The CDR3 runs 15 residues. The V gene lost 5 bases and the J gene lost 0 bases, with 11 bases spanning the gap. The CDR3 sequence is CAISSQGYSGNTIYF. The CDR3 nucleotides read TGTGCCATCAGTTCTCAGGGGTACTCTGGAAACACCATATATTTT.

The CDR3 DNA sequence: TGTGCCAGCAGTTACTCGAACGGGGGGAGCTACGAGCAGTACTTC. Protein product: CASSYSNGGSYEQYF. The genes are TRBV6-5 and TRBJ2-7; TRBD2 agrees at 7 bases. Germline lookup yields CDR1 MNHEY and CDR2 SVGAGI. This CDR3 has 15 amino acids. J lost 3 bases, V lost 0 bases, and 5 bases had no gene match.

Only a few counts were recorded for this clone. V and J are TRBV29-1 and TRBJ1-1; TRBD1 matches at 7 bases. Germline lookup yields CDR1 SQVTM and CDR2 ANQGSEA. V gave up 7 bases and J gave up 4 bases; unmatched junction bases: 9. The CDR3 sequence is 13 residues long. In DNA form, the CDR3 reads TGCAGCGCAGGCCGGGACAGAGGCACTGAAGCTTTCTTT. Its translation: CSAGRDRGTEAFF.

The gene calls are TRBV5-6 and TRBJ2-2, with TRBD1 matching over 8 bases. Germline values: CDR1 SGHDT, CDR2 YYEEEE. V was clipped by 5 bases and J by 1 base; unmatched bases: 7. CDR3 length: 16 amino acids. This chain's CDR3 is CASRTTGTGNTGELFF. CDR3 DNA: TGTGCCAGCAGGACGACCGGGACAGGGAACACCGGGGAGCTGTTTTTT.

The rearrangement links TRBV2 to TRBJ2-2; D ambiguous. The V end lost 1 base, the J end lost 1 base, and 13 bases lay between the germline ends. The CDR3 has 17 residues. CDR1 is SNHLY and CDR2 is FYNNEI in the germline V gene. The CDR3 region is CASSEGVRLLNTGELFF. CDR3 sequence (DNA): TGTGCCAGCAGTGAAGGGGTGAGGCTACTGAACACCGGGGAGCTGTTTTTT. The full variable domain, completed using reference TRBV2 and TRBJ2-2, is EPEVTQTPSHQVTQMGQEVILRCVPISNHLYFYWYRQILGQKVEFLVSFYNNEISEKSEIFDDQFSVERPDGSNFTLKIRSTKLEDSAMYFCASSEGVRLLNTGELFFGEGSRLTVL.

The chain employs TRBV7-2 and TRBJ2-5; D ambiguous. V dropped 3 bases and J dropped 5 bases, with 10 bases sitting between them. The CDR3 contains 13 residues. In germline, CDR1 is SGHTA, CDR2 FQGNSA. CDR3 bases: TGTGCCAGCAGCTTTCCCATCAGGGAGACCCAGTACTTC. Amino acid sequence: CASSFPIRETQYF. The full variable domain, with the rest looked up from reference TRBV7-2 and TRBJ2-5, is GAGVSQSPSNKVTEKGKDVELRCDPISGHTALYWYRQSLGQGLEFLIYFQGNSAPDKSGLPSDRFSAERTGGSVSTLTIQRTQQEDSAVYLCASSFPIRETQYFGPGTRLLVL.

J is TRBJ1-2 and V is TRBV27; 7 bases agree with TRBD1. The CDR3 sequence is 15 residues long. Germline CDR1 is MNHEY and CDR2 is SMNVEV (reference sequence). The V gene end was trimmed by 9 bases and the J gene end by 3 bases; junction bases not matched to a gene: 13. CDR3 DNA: TGTGCCAGTTCGAAGACCCCGGGACAGTACTATGGCTACACCTTC. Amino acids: CASSKTPGQYYGYTF.

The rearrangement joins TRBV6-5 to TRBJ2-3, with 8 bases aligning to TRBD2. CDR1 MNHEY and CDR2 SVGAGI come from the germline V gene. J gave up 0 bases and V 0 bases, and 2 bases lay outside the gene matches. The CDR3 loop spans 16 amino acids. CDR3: CASSYSSGTSTDTQYF. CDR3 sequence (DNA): TGTGCCAGCAGTTACTCTAGCGGGACTAGCACAGATACGCAGTATTTT.

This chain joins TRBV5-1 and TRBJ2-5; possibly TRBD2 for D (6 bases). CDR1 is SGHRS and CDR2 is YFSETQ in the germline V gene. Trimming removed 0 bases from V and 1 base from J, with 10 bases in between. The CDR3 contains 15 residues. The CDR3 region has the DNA TGCGCCAGCAGCTTGGTGGCTAGCGCCCAAGAGACCCAGTACTTC. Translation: CASSLVASAQETQYF.

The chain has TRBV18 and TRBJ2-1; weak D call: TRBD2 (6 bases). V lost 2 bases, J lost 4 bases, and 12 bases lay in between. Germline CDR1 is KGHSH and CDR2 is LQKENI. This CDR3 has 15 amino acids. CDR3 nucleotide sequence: TGTGCCAGCTCACCAGGGGACTTGGGTTACAATGAGCAGTTCTTC. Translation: CASSPGDLGYNEQFF.

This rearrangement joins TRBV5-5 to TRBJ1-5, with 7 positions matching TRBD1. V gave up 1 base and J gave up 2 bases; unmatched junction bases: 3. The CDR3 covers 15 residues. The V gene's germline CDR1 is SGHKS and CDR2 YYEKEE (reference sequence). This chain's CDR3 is CASSLWTGGNQPQHF. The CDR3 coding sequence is TGTGCCAGCAGCTTGTGGACAGGAGGCAATCAGCCCCAGCATTTT.

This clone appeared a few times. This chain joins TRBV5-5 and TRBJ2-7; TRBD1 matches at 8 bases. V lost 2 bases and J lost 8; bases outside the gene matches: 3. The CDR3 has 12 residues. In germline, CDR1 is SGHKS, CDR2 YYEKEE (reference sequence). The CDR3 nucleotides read TGTGCCAGCAGCTTAGGACAGGGCCAGCAGTACTTC. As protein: CASSLGQGQQYF. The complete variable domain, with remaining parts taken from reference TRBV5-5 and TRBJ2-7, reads DAGVTQSPTHLIKTRGQQVTLRCSPISGHKSVSWYQQVLGQGPQFIFQYYEKEERGRGNFPDRFSARQFPNYSSELNVNALLLGDSALYLCASSLGQGQQYFGPGTRLTVT.

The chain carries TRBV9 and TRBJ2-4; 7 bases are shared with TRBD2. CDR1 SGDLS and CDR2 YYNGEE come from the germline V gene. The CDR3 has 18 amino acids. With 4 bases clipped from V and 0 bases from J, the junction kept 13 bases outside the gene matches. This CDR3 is CASSRDYKRTIAKNIQYF. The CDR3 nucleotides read TGTGCCAGCAGCAGGGACTATAAGCGGACTATAGCCAAAAACATTCAGTACTTC.